This passage covers 22 T cell receptor beta chains from one sample sequenced in a study of vaccination and CD4 T cells after COVID-19. Once obtained from cultured CD4+ T cells, the DNA was sequenced using the Oncomine TCR Beta short-read assay. Via MiXCR, TCRdb re-called the PCR reads, giving one row per CDR3 protein. The sample includes fewer than 20,000 distinct CDR3 sequences, roughly 40% of them seen just once. Time point reported: late sampling 161 to 241 days after vaccination in a few convalescent patients. The treatment here: approximately 9-day PBMC culture with coronavirus spike peptide pools or control peptides (ViraFEST assay). No cognate antigen is known for these TCRs. The sample in question was CD4+ T cells from blood, cultured in vitro, obtained about 7 months after SARS-CoV-2 vaccination. The receptor set was obtained from a human donor who had recovered from COVID-19.

This clonotype was picked up a small number of times. This chain connects TRBV6-1 to TRBJ2-5, with 7 bases matching TRBD1. CDR1 and CDR2 from the germline V gene are MNHNS and SASEGT. V shed 1 base, J shed 5 bases, and the junction held 1 base outside the gene matches. The CDR3 consists of 13 residues. The CDR3: CASSEDRGETQYF. CDR3 DNA sequence: TGTGCCAGCAGTGAAGACAGGGGTGAGACCCAGTACTTC.

This clonotype came up a few times. The chain links TRBV7-3 to TRBJ1-1; D gene unclear. Trimming cost V 5 bases and J 1 base, with 11 bases left between them. The CDR3 runs to 14 residues. Germline-derived CDR1 and CDR2 are SGHTA and FQGTGA. In DNA form, the CDR3 reads TGTGCCAGCAGCCTAGGTGGCAAGAACACTGAAGCTTTCTTT. Protein product: CASSLGGKNTEAFF.

This clonotype came up once. The V gene is TRBV7-2, the J gene TRBJ2-1, with D possibly being TRBD1 or TRBD2 (5 bases each). CDR1 and CDR2 (germline): SGHTA, FQGNSA. CDR3 length equals 13 residues. V dropped 5 bases and J dropped 15 bases, with 20 bases sitting between them. The CDR3 sequence: CASSRSLEGNPFF. CDR3 nucleotide sequence: TGTGCCAGCAGCCGCTCCCTCGAGGGGAATCCGTTCTTC. Full variable domain (outside the CDR3, taken from reference TRBV7-2 and TRBJ2-1): GAGVSQSPSNKVTEKGKDVELRCDPISGHTALYWYRQSLGQGLEFLIYFQGNSAPDKSGLPSDRFSAERTGGSVSTLTIQRTQQEDSAVYLCASSRSLEGNPFFGPGTRLTVL.

This clonotype appeared a few times. The V and J genes are TRBV25-1 and TRBJ2-5; possibly TRBD2 for D (6 bases). Germline V gene sequence: CDR1 MGHDK, CDR2 SYGVNS. The CDR3 consists of 16 residues. V lost 3 bases and J lost 4, with 18 bases in between. CDR3 DNA sequence: TGTGCCAGCAGTGACGGGGGACGGAGGGTATCAGAGACCCAGTACTTC. It specifies CASSDGGRRVSETQYF.

This clonotype was seen a few times. This chain connects TRBV20-1 to TRBJ2-1; TRBD2 matches 13 bases. CDR1 DFQATT and CDR2 SNEGSKA come from the germline V gene (reference sequence). The CDR3 length is 16 residues. Trimming removed 4 bases from V and 1 base from J; junction bases left unmatched: 4. CDR3: CSANGLAGDSYNEQFF. CDR3 nucleotides: TGCAGTGCTAACGGACTAGCGGGGGATTCCTACAATGAGCAGTTCTTC.

This chain uses TRBV5-4 with TRBJ2-1; 7 nucleotides agree with TRBD1. The CDR3 extends over 14 amino acids. J gave up 4 bases and V 4 bases, and 5 bases lay outside the gene matches. Germline V CDR1 and CDR2: SGHNT, YYREEE (reference sequence). The CDR3 sequence: CASSTEQGYNEQFF. CDR3 DNA: TGTGCCAGCAGCACCGAACAGGGGTACAATGAGCAGTTCTTC.

The CDR3 sequence is CSARLDRYQETQYF. The CDR3 region has the DNA TGCAGTGCTAGACTAGACAGGTACCAAGAGACCCAGTACTTC. The V gene is TRBV20-1, the J gene TRBJ2-5; D is possibly TRBD1 (6 bases). CDR3 size: 14 residues. Germline CDR1 and CDR2: DFQATT and SNEGSKA (reference sequence). The germline V and J ends were trimmed by 2 bases and 0 bases, with 10 bases remaining between them.

In its sample, this clonotype was seen a few times. This chain joins TRBV6-1 and TRBJ1-2; 8 positions match TRBD1. Trimming at V came to 3 bases and at J to 5 bases, leaving 5 bases not matched to a gene. Germline-derived CDR1 and CDR2 are MNHNS and SASEGT. The CDR3 spans 14 residues. DNA for the CDR3: TGTGCCAGCAGTGAGGTGGACAGGGCTTATGGCTACACCTTC. This encodes CASSEVDRAYGYTF.

This sequence joins TRBV2 and TRBJ2-1; D remains ambiguous. Trimming took 4 bases from V and 9 from J, leaving 10 bases between them. The CDR3 is made up of 12 amino acids. Germline V gene lookup returns CDR1 SNHLY and CDR2 FYNNEI. CDR3 residues: CASSARRSEQFF. The CDR3 coding sequence is TGTGCCAGCAGTGCCCGTCGGAGTGAGCAGTTCTTC.

The chain recombines TRBV24-1 with TRBJ2-1, with D perhaps matching TRBD2 (6 bases). V was shortened by 5 bases and J by 6 bases, with 7 bases between the two germline ends. Germline CDR1 reads KGHDR; CDR2 reads SFDVKD. CDR3 length: 12 amino acids. This CDR3 is CATSGRGNEQFF. DNA of the CDR3: TGTGCCACCAGTGGGAGGGGCAATGAGCAGTTCTTC.

The chain is built from TRBV20-1 and TRBJ2-3, with 10 bases lining up with TRBD2. V lost 3 bases and J lost 2; bases outside the gene matches: 14. Germline V gene data show CDR1 as DFQATT and CDR2 as SNEGSKA (reference sequence). The CDR3 contains 18 residues. CDR3 protein: CSARDPQRAGGPTDTQYF. CDR3 nucleotide sequence: TGCAGTGCTAGGGATCCCCAAAGAGCGGGAGGGCCCACAGATACGCAGTATTTT.

The CDR3 spells CSAAGGRAPGELFF. DNA of the CDR3: TGCAGTGCTGCTGGGGGGAGGGCCCCCGGGGAGCTGTTTTTT. The rearrangement joins TRBV20-1 to TRBJ2-2; 7 bases fit TRBD2. Looked up from germline, CDR1 is DFQATT and CDR2 is SNEGSKA (reference sequence). The CDR3 length is 14 residues. Losses at the gene ends were 5 bases for V and 6 bases for J; bases not matched to a gene: 9.

The rearrangement uses TRBV7-9 and TRBJ1-1; D unclear. This CDR3 is built from 11 residues. Trimming shortened V by 3 bases and J by 1 base, and 0 bases separated the two germline ends. Germline V lookup: CDR1 SEHNR, CDR2 FQNEAQ (reference sequence). The CDR3 DNA sequence: TGTGCCAGCAGCTTGAACACTGAAGCTTTCTTT. Translation: CASSLNTEAFF.

V usage is TRBV6-2 or TRBV6-3 and J usage is TRBJ2-4; the D gene is possibly TRBD2 (7 bases). The V and J ends lost 6 bases and 2 bases respectively, with 17 bases between them. The length of the CDR3 is 16 residues. Germline CDR1 MNHEY, CDR2 SVGEGT. In DNA, the CDR3 is TGTGCCAGCAGGAGGGGGGGGGTGCTTTCCAAAAACATTCAGTACTTC. This sequence encodes CASRRGGVLSKNIQYF.

This rearrangement joins TRBV2 to TRBJ1-2; D gene uncertain. Germline assignment: CDR1 SNHLY and CDR2 FYNNEI. Trimming pared 1 base from V and 4 bases from J, leaving 10 bases between. The length of the CDR3 is 14 residues. The CDR3 DNA follows: TGTGCCAGCAGTGAAGAGTCAGTTTTCTATGGCTACACCTTC. It specifies CASSEESVFYGYTF.

This chain links TRBV19 with TRBJ2-7; TRBD1 agrees at 8 bases. Germline V lookup: CDR1 LNHDA, CDR2 SQIVND (reference sequence). The CDR3 is 15 residues long. The V segment lost 9 bases and the J segment 3 bases; nucleotides outside the gene matches: 13. CDR3 DNA: TGTGCCAGCCGTAGGGGAGCAGGGGGCATCTACGAGCAGTACTTC. This encodes CASRRGAGGIYEQYF.

The chain carries TRBV9 and TRBJ2-1; D not resolved. Germline V CDR1 and CDR2: SGDLS, YYNGEE. The CDR3 is 14 amino acids. Trimming removed 0 bases from V and 13 bases from J, with 17 bases in between. The CDR3 sequence: CASSVENGPSPQFF. The DNA for the CDR3 is TGTGCCAGCAGCGTAGAGAATGGGCCCAGCCCCCAGTTCTTC. Combining the CDR3 with reference TRBV9 and TRBJ2-1 gives the whole variable domain DSGVTQTPKHLITATGQRVTLRCSPRSGDLSVYWYQQSLDQGLQFLIQYYNGEERAKGNILERFSAQQFPDLHSELNLSSLELGDSALYFCASSVENGPSPQFFGPGTRLTVL.

This clonotype came up a few times. CDR3 sequence reads: CASSLESRGSPLHF. DNA of the CDR3: TGTGCCAGCAGCTTAGAATCTAGGGGTTCACCCCTCCACTTT. The rearrangement links TRBV7-2 to TRBJ1-6, with D maybe TRBD1 (5 bases). Trimming cost V 1 base and J 9 bases, with 10 bases left between them. Germline CDR1 is SGHTA and CDR2 is FQGNSA. The CDR3 totals 14 residues.

The V call is TRBV11-2, the J call TRBJ2-1; D is uncertain. V was cut by 7 bases and J by 0 bases, with 16 bases left in between. The CDR3 totals 16 residues. CDR1 and CDR2 from the germline V gene are SGHAT and FQNNGV. CDR3 coding DNA: TGTGCCAGCACCCCATCGAGGCGGAGCTCCTACAATGAGCAGTTCTTC. Protein: CASTPSRRSSYNEQFF.

This clonotype occurred a few times. V usage is TRBV19 and J usage is TRBJ2-5, with D perhaps matching TRBD1 or TRBD2 (6 bases each). V was shortened by 9 bases and J by 4 bases, with 18 bases between the two germline ends. CDR1 is LNHDA, CDR2 SQIVND, per germline (reference sequence). This CDR3 has 14 amino acids. CDR3: CASRRRGQGETQYF. The CDR3 DNA reads TGTGCCAGCCGCCGCCGGGGGCAGGGAGAGACCCAGTACTTC.

V gene TRBV20-1 combines with J gene TRBJ1-5; D perhaps matches TRBD1 (6 bases). V was trimmed by 2 bases and J by 4 bases, leaving 6 bases between them. Germline V CDR1 and CDR2: DFQATT, SNEGSKA (reference sequence). The CDR3 extends over 12 amino acids. The CDR3 region has the DNA TGCAGTGCTAGAACAGGGAATCAGCCCCAGCATTTT. Translating gives CSARTGNQPQHF.

This clonotype was detected only a few times. The chain joins TRBV7-9 to TRBJ2-7; TRBD1 agrees at 8 bases. V dropped 1 base and J dropped 0; count of bases not matched to a gene: 11. Germline values: CDR1 SEHNR, CDR2 FQNEAQ (reference sequence). The CDR3 runs to 18 residues. In nucleotides, the CDR3 is TGTGCCAGCAGCTTAGGTACGCAGACAACAGGGGGCTCCTACGAGCAGTACTTC. Protein product: CASSLGTQTTGGSYEQYF.